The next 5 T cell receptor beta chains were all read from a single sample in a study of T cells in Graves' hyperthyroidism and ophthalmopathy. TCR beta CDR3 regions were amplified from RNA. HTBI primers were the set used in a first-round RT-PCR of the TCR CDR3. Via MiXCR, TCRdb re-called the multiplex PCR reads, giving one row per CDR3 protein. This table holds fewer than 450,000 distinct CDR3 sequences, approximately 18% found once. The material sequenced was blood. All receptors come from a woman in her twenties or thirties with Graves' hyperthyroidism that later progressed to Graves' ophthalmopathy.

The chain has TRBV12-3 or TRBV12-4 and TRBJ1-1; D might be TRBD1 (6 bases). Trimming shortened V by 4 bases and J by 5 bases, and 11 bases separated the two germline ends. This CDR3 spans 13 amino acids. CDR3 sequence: CASSSLGATEAFF. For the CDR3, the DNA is TGTGCCAGCAGTTCTTTGGGGGCTACTGAAGCTTTCTTT.

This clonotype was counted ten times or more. The CDR3 DNA reads as TGCAGTGCTAGAGATTTTGGGCCTACACTGAGCACCGGGGAGCTGTTTTTT. This gives the protein CSARDFGPTLSTGELFF. This chain joins TRBV20-1 and TRBJ2-2; no firm D call. This CDR3 has 17 amino acids. The germline gives CDR1 DFQATT, CDR2 SNEGSKA (reference sequence). V was cut by 0 bases and J by 4 bases, with 18 bases left in between.

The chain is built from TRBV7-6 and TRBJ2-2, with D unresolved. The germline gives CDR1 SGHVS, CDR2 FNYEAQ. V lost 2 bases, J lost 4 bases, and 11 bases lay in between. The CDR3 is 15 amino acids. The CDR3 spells CASSLLGYLTGELFF. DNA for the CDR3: TGTGCCAGCAGCTTATTAGGCTACCTCACCGGGGAGCTGTTTTTT. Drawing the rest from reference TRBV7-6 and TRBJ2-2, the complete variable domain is GAGVSQSPRYKVTKRGQDVALRCDPISGHVSLYWYRQALGQGPEFLTYFNYEAQQDKSGLPNDRFSAERPEGSISTLTIQRTEQRDSAMYRCASSLLGYLTGELFFGEGSRLTVL.

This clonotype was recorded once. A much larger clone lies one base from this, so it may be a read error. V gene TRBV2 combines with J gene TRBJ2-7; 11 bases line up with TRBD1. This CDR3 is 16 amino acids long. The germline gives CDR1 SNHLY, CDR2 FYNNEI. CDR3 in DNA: TGTGCCCGCAGTGGTTACCGGGACAGGGGGGGGCACGAGCAGTACTTC. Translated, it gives CARSGYRDRGGHEQYF.

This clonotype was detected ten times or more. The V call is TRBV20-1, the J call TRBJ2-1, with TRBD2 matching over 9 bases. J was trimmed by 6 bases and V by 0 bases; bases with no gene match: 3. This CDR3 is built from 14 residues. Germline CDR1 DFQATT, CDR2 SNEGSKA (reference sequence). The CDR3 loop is CSARDQLAGNEQFF. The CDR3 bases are TGCAGTGCTAGAGATCAACTAGCGGGCAATGAGCAGTTCTTC.